This T cell receptor (beta chain) was sequenced in a study of CD8+CD57+ T cells in acquired aplastic anemia. Study summary: Across the sorted CD4+ and CD8+ cells, DNA amounts averaged approximately 3.1 ug.

Both TCR beta VDJ combination and CDR3 sequence profiling were carried out. Genomic DNA was the template for this profiling. MiXCR, applied by TCRdb to the reads, yields one record per CDR3 protein. This sample carries about 180,000 distinct CDR3 sequences, roughly half of them seen once, and the ten largest clones take more than 1.5%. Findings and limits, study-wide: Patients and controls had in common 25 to 30 CD8+ CDR3 sequences.

The CDR3 has 14 residues. V dropped 0 bases and J dropped 8 bases, with 14 bases sitting between them. In germline, CDR1 is SGHDT, CDR2 YYEEEE. Remarks on this clonotype: Its target is not known.

CD8+CD57+ cell expansion, shown by flow cytometry, had occurred in the patients selected for sequencing. All patients were therapy-naive when blood was sampled. The sequencing input was sorted CD4+, CD8+, or CD8+CD57+ T cells (not recorded which) from PBMCs. The receptor was isolated from a human donor with aplastic anemia. V usage is TRBV5-6 and J usage is TRBJ1-2; possibly TRBD1 for D (5 bases). The CDR3 coding sequence is TGTGCCAGCAGCTTGGCAGGGTACCGAGGGGGCTACACCTTC. This sequence encodes CASSLAGYRGGYTF.